This paragraph covers one TCR beta chain sequence. Using immunoSEQ multiplex PCR, the repertoire was profiled, and TCRdb retains in-frame clones only, with some absent. The sample comprises 66,000 or so clones, roughly 90% of which are singletons, and approximately 5.7% rests with the top ten. This record comes from a study of T cell changes during pregnancy in multiple sclerosis. CDR1 and CDR2 from the germline V gene are GTSNPN and SVGIG (reference sequence). The CDR3 totals 15 residues. Trimming took off 0 bases at V and 0 bases at J, with 8 bases between the two ends. The specimen was CD8+ T cells from peripheral blood mononuclear cells, collected before pregnancy. The chain uses TRBV30 and TRBJ1-4; D is ambiguous. The receptor was derived from a female donor with multiple sclerosis, enrolled in a pregnancy study. The DNA for the CDR3 is TGTGCCTGGAGTGTAGCGGGATCAACTAATGAAAAACTGTTTTTT. It yields the protein CAWSVAGSTNEKLFF. The complete variable domain, with remaining parts taken from reference TRBV30 and TRBJ1-4, reads SQTIHQWPATLVQPVGSPLSLECTVEGTSNPNLYWYRQAAGRGLQLLFYSVGIGQISSEVPQNLSASRPQDRQFILSSKKLLLSDSGFYLCAWSVAGSTNEKLFFGSGTQLSVL.